These T cell receptor beta chains were read from a single sample in a study of cytomegalovirus exposure and HLA in healthy donors. Data came from immunoSEQ multiplex PCR; TCRdb stores just in-frame clones and leaves some out. The data hold 130,000 to 150,000 clones, with approximately 80% observed a single time. Sample: PBMCs. The source is a man between 40 and 49 years old in good health and CMV-seropositive. Each CDR3 is given with its conserved first and last residue. The D gene is left open where the match is weak. Where a row states a size, it is once, few, many or the class of an expanded clone; other rows omit it.

>-|TRBV28|TRBJ2-2|-
TGTGCCAGCAGTCGAGAGGGCACCGGGGAGCTGTTTTTT
CASSREGTGELFF
>TRBD1|TRBV2|TRBJ1-2|-
TGTGCCAGCAGCAGGGGGCGCGGTGACTATGGCTACACCTTC
CASSRGRGDYGYTF
>-|TRBV18|TRBJ2-1|once
TGTGCCAGCTCACCCGGGAAGCAGGAGCCCCTCAATGAGCAGTTCTTC
CASSPGKQEPLNEQFF
>TRBD2|TRBV5-1|TRBJ2-2|-
TGCGCCAGCAGCTCGACTAGCGGGAGCCCCACCGGGGAGCTGTTTTTT
CASSSTSGSPTGELFF
>-|TRBV7-9|TRBJ1-5|-
TGTGCCAGCAGCTTAGGTGGGGGGGCAGGTCAGCCCCAGCATTTT
CASSLGGGAGQPQHF
>TRBD1|TRBV27|TRBJ1-2|-
TGTGCCAGCAGGCCTCCGGGACAGGGGGCGCGGGGCTACACCTTC
CASRPPGQGARGYTF
>-|TRBV27|TRBJ2-1|-
TGTGCCAGCAGTGAGGATCGCTCAGGGTCCTACAATGAGCAGTTCTTC
CASSEDRSGSYNEQFF
>TRBD1|TRBV18|TRBJ1-2|once
TGTGCCAGCTCACACTCCGGACAGGGAGAAGGCTACACCTTC
CASSHSGQGEGYTF
>TRBD2|TRBV5-6|TRBJ2-5|-
TGTGCCAGCAGCTTGGCGGGAGGGCCGCATGAGACCCAGTACTTC
CASSLAGGPHETQYF
>TRBD2|TRBV6-1|TRBJ2-5|-
TGTGCCAGCAGGACCTTGGGACTAGAAGAGACCCAGTACTTC
CASRTLGLEETQYF
>-|TRBV11-3|TRBJ1-1|-
TGTGCCAGCAGCTCAGTGGGGGGTGAAGCTTTCTTT
CASSSVGGEAFF
>-|TRBV29-1|TRBJ1-2|-
TGCAGCGTAGTAAGACAGGCGCGCAACTATGGCTACACCTTC
CSVVRQARNYGYTF
>-|TRBV2|TRBJ2-1|once
TGTGCCAGCAGTGACCAGGGATACAATGAGCAGTTCTTC
CASSDQGYNEQFF
>-|TRBV4-3|TRBJ2-1|-
TGCGCCAGCAGCCAGGATCGGGCAGGGTACAATGAGCAGTTCTTC
CASSQDRAGYNEQFF
>-|TRBV5-6|TRBJ1-1|-
TGTGCCAGCAGCCAAGGATGGTTCCAGGGAGGCACTGAAGCTTTCTTT
CASSQGWFQGGTEAFF
>TRBD2|TRBV27|TRBJ2-1|-
TGTGCCAGCAGTAGAATTAGCGGGACTAGCGGATTTAATGAGCAGTTCTTC
CASSRISGTSGFNEQFF
>-|TRBV7-2|TRBJ1-6|-
TGTGCCAGCAGCCCACTAGTCGGACCACCCCTCCACTTT
CASSPLVGPPLHF
>TRBD2|TRBV5-1|TRBJ2-3|few
TGCGCCAGCTCCATTAGCGGGAGTGCCACAGATACGCAGTATTTT
CASSISGSATDTQYF
>TRBD1|TRBV7-2|TRBJ2-1|-
TGTGCCAGCAGCTCCTCTCCCTCTACCCCAGGGGGCAATGAGCAGTTCTTC
CASSSSPSTPGGNEQFF
>-|TRBV5-1|TRBJ1-1|-
TGCGCCAGCAGTCCGACAGGAGAGAACACTGAAGCTTTCTTT
CASSPTGENTEAFF
>TRBD1|TRBV5-4|TRBJ2-5|-
TGTGCCAGCAACGAACCAGGGGGAGAGACCCAGTACTTC
CASNEPGGETQYF
>-|TRBV6-1|TRBJ2-1|-
TGTGCCAGCATTTGGTTAGGGGGGGCGGGTGAGCAGTTCTTC
CASIWLGGAGEQFF
>TRBD1|TRBV11-1|TRBJ2-7|-
TGTGCCAGCAGCTCGGACAGGAGCTCCTACGAGCAGTACTTC
CASSSDRSSYEQYF
>TRBD2|TRBV5-1|TRBJ2-3|-
TGCGCCAGCAGCCTGGGGACTAGCGGGAGCACAGATACGCAGTATTTT
CASSLGTSGSTDTQYF
>TRBD2|TRBV25-1|TRBJ2-5|-
TGTGCCAGCAGTCCGCGACTAGCGGGAGGCCTTCAAGAGACCCAGTACTTC
CASSPRLAGGLQETQYF
>TRBD2|TRBV5-4|TRBJ2-7|-
TGTGCCAGCAGCCCCGGAGGGGCTAGCGGTACCTACGAGCAGTACTTC
CASSPGGASGTYEQYF
>TRBD1|TRBV7-8|TRBJ2-3|few
TGTGCCAGCAGCAGCAGTGACAGGGTAGTTACAGATACGCAGTATTTT
CASSSSDRVVTDTQYF
>TRBD1|TRBV4-1|TRBJ2-2|-
TGCGCCAGCAGCCATCCTGGACAGGGAGAAACCGGGGAGCTGTTTTTT
CASSHPGQGETGELFF